This T cell receptor (beta chain) was obtained from a study of blood T cell repertoires in COVID-19. About the research overall: The analysed material was cDNA or gDNA that came from T cells, B-cell-depleted T cells, or PBMCs.

CDR1 and CDR2 (germline): MNHEY, SVGAGI. The CDR3 totals 14 residues. Trimming removed 10 bases from V and 2 bases from J, with 15 bases in between. The method was immunoSEQ multiplex PCR; TCRdb's version includes in-frame clones alone and lacks a portion of them. The data show approximately 28,000 clones, with approximately 92% seen just once and under 3.5% held by the top ten. This clone was detected only a few times. The source of this sequence is a human donor in a cohort sampled during active COVID-19. The chain joins TRBV6-5 to TRBJ1-5, with D uncertain. Sequencing was done on a sample of peripheral blood. CDR3 region: CATWELGGNQPQHF. CDR3 nucleotides: TGTGCCACGTGGGAACTCGGGGGCAATCAGCCCCAGCATTTT.